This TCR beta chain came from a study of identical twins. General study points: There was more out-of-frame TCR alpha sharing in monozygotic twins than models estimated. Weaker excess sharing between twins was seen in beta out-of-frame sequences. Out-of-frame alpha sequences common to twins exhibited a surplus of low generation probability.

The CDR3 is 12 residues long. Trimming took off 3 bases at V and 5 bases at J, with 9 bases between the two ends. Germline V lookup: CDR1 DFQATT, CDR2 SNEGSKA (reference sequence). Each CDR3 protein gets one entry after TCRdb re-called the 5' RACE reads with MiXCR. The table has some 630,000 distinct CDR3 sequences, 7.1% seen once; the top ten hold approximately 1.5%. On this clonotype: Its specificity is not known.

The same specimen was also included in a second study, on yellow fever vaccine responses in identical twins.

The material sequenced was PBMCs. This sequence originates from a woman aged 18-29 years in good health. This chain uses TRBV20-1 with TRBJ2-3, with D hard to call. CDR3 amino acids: CSASPTGDTQYF. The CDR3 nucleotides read TGCAGTGCTAGCCCGACTGGAGATACGCAGTATTTT.